This T cell receptor (beta chain) was sequenced in a study of molecular identifiers for immune sequencing clone quantification. TCRdb re-called the PCR reads with MiXCR, one entry per CDR3 protein. The data contain 490,000 or so distinct CDR3 sequences, 20% to 25% of them singletons. Trimming removed 5 bases from V and 8 bases from J; junction bases left unmatched: 10. Per the germline V gene, CDR1 is SGHTA and CDR2 is FQGNSA. CDR3 length equals 16 residues. This clonotype was picked up many times. The receptor's source is a human donor in good health. Some libraries in this study had Jurkat cell RNA spiked in. This chain links TRBV7-2 with TRBJ2-3; 13 nucleotides line up with TRBD2. Specimen: naive CD8+ T cells from blood, with Jurkat cell RNA spiked in. Subset in this sample: FACS-sorted CD8+CD4-CCR7+CD45RA+ naive T cells. The chain's CDR3 is CASSATSGGALGTQYF. The DNA of the CDR3 is TGTGCCAGCAGCGCAACTAGCGGGGGGGCCTTAGGTACGCAGTATTTT.